This T cell receptor beta chain was captured in a study of control samples from healthy donors and cancer patients. V lost 0 bases and J 10 bases, leaving 22 bases between the germline ends. The CDR3 contains 18 residues. The germline gives CDR1 MGHRA, CDR2 YSYEKL. Generated by immunoSEQ multiplex PCR, the TCRdb table keeps only in-frame clones and is missing some. In the table there are about 110,000 clones, just under 85% of which are singletons. This clone is a singleton in its sample. Sequenced sample: blood. This receptor was obtained from a young man in good health. J is TRBJ1-6 and V is TRBV4-1; D gene unclear. CDR3 in amino acids: CASSQDSSGPLRGSPLHF. CDR3 coding DNA: TGCGCCAGCAGCCAAGACTCATCCGGGCCCCTGCGGGGATCACCCCTCCACTTT.